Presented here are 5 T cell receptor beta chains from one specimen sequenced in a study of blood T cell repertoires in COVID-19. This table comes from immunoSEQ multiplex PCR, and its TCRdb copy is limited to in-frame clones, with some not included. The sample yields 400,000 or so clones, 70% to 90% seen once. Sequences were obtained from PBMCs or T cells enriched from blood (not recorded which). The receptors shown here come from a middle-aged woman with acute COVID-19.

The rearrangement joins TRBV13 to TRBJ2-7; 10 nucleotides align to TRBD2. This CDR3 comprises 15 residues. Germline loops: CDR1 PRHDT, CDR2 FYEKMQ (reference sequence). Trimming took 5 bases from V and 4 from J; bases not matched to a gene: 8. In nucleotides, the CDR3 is TGTGCCAGCAGCCCGGGACTAGCGAGGGTGTACGAGCAGTACTTC. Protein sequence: CASSPGLARVYEQYF.

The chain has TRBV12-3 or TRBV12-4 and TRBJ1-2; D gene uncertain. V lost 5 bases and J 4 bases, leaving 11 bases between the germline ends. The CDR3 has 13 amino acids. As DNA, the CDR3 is TGTGCCAGCAGTACAAGTGGCCCCTATGGCTACACCTTC. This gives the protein CASSTSGPYGYTF.

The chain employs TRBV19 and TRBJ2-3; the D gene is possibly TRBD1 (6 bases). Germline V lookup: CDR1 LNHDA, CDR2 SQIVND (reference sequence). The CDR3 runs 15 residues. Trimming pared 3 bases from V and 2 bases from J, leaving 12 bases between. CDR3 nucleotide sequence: TGTGCCAGTAGTATCCGCAGGGGACCCACAGATACGCAGTATTTT. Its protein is CASSIRRGPTDTQYF.

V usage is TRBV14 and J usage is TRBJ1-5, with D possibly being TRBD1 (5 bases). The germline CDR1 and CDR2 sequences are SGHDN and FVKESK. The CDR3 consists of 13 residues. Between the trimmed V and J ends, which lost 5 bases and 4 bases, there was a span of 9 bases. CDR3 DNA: TGTGCCAGCAGCAAGGACACTAATCAGCCCCAGCATTTT. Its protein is CASSKDTNQPQHF.

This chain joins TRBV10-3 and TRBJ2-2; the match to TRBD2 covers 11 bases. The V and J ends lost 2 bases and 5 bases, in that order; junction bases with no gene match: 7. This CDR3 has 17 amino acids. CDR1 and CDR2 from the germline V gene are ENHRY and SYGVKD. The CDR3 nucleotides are TGTGCCATCAGTGAGCTAGCGGGGGGCGTGGTGACCGGGGAGCTGTTTTTT. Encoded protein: CAISELAGGVVTGELFF.